This passage covers 7 T cell receptor beta chains from one sample sequenced in a study of cytomegalovirus exposure and HLA in healthy donors. It was with 60 Vbeta and 13 Jbeta primers that the PCR ran. TCRdb's copy holds only in-frame clones and misses some; the assay was immunoSEQ multiplex PCR. The table includes some 57,000 clones, less than 85% detected once. Sequenced input: PBMCs. These receptor sequences come from a woman aged 25 to 45 in good health and CMV-seronegative.

The genes are TRBV9 and TRBJ2-2; 12 bases are shared with TRBD2. V gave up 7 bases and J gave up 4 bases; unmatched junction bases: 5. Germline V gives CDR1 SGDLS, CDR2 YYNGEE. The CDR3 totals 15 residues. CDR3 region: CASEKTSGSTGELFF. The CDR3 nucleotides are TGTGCCAGCGAGAAGACTAGCGGGAGCACCGGGGAGCTGTTTTTT.

The rearrangement joins TRBV19 to TRBJ2-3; D is possibly TRBD1 (6 bases). Trimming removed 8 bases at V and 4 bases at J, with 16 bases between. Per germline, CDR1 LNHDA and CDR2 SQIVND (reference sequence). CDR3 length equals 14 residues. As DNA, the CDR3 is TGTGCCAGTCGCGGCTGGACAGCAGCAGATACGCAGTATTTT. It codes for CASRGWTAADTQYF.

A single count supports this clone. This rearrangement joins TRBV16 to TRBJ2-1, with a weak D call TRBD2 (5 bases). Per germline, CDR1 KGHSY and CDR2 FQNENV. Trimming stripped 0 bases from V and 3 bases from J, with 12 bases between. The CDR3 is made up of 16 amino acids. This chain's CDR3 is CASSQSLSGYYNEQFF. CDR3 DNA: TGTGCCAGCAGCCAATCTTTAAGCGGATACTACAATGAGCAGTTCTTC.

This clone showed up just once. The rearrangement links TRBV28 to TRBJ2-1, with D uncertain. The CDR3 consists of 12 residues. The germline gives CDR1 MDHEN, CDR2 SYDVKM. V lost 7 bases, J lost 10 bases, and 14 bases lay in between. The DNA for the CDR3 is TGTGCCAGCACCGTAGACTTTAGGGAGCAGTTCTTC. It is translated as CASTVDFREQFF.

This clone was detected only a few times. The chain joins TRBV7-6 to TRBJ2-1; D is perhaps TRBD2 (6 bases). Trimming shortened V by 6 bases and J by 8 bases, and 17 bases separated the two germline ends. CDR1 SGHVS and CDR2 FNYEAQ come from the germline V gene. The CDR3 runs 14 residues. The CDR3 reads CASRSTRGGDEQFF. The CDR3 DNA reads TGTGCCAGCAGGTCTACAAGGGGCGGGGATGAGCAGTTCTTC.

The chain has TRBV7-9 and TRBJ2-3; the D gene is possibly TRBD2 (6 bases). V dropped 0 bases and J dropped 3 bases, with 7 bases sitting between them. Germline-derived CDR1 and CDR2 are SEHNR and FQNEAQ (reference sequence). CDR3 size: 14 residues. The CDR3 sequence is CASSLAGGTDTQYF. The CDR3 DNA reads as TGTGCCAGCAGCTTAGCGGGAGGAACAGATACGCAGTATTTT.

V is TRBV19 and J is TRBJ2-3, with no clear D. Germline lookup yields CDR1 LNHDA and CDR2 SQIVND (reference sequence). This CDR3 is 13 amino acids long. V lost 3 bases and J 2 bases, leaving 6 bases between the germline ends. Written as DNA, the CDR3 is TGTGCCAGTAGTATGCACAACACAGATACGCAGTATTTT. Amino acids: CASSMHNTDTQYF.